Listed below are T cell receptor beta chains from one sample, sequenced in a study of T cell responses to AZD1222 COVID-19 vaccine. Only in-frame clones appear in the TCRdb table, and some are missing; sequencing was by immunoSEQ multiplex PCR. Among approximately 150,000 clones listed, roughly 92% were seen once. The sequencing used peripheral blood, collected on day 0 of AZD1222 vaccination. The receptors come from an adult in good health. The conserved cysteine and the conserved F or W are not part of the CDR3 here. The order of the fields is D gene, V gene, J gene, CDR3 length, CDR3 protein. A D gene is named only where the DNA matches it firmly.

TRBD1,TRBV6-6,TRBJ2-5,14,ASSRPPGQGQETQY
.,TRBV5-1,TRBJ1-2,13,ASSPYRDANYGYT
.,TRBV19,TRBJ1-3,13,ASSLTGYSGNTIY
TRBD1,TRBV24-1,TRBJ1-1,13,ATSEGGQMNTEAF
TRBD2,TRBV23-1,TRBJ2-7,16,ASSQSKASGDPPHEQY
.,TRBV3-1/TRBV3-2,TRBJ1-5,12,ASSQEQSASPQH
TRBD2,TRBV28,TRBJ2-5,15,ASSPRTSGRAVETQY
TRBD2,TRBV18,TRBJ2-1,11,ASSPGLAAYQF
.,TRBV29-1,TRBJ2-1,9,SVGDSNEQF
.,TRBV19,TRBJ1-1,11,ASSIGRNTEAF
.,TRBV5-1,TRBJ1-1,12,ASSLEVQPTEAF
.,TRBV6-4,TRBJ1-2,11,ASSDSGNYGYT
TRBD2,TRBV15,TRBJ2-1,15,ATSLAGASLSYNEQF
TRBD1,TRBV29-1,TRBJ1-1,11,SPSQGLNTEAF
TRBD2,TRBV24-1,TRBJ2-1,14,ATSDRSSGTYNEQF
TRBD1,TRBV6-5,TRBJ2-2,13,ASSPATGGTGELF
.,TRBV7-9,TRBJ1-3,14,ASSLEGAVPGNTIY
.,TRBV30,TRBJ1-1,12,AWRGGVGLTEAF
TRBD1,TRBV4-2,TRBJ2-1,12,ASSQGTGGYEQF
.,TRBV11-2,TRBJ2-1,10,ASSFFHNEQF
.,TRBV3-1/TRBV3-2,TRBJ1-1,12,ASSQSTVNTEAF
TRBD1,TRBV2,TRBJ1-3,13,ASSPRTGGGNTIY
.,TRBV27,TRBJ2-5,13,ASSSFGDIQETQY
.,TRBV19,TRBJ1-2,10,ATSIFSGGYT